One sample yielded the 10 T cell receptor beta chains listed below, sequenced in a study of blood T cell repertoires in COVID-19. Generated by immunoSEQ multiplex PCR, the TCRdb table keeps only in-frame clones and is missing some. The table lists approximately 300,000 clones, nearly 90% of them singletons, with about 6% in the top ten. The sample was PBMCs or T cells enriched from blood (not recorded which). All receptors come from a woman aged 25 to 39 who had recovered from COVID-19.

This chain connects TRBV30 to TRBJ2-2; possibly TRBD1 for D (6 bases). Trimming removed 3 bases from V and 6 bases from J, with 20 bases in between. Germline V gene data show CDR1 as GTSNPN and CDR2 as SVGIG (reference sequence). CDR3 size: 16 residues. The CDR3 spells CAWRRSLFQGSGELFF. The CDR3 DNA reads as TGTGCCTGGAGGAGGTCCCTCTTCCAGGGGTCCGGGGAGCTGTTTTTT.

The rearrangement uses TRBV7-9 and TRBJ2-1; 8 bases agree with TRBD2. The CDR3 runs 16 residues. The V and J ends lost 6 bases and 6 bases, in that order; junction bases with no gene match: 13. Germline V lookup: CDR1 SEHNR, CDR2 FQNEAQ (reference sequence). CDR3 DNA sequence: TGTGCCAGCAGACTCTCCGGGGGGGTCAGTGCCAATGAGCAGTTCTTC. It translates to CASRLSGGVSANEQFF.

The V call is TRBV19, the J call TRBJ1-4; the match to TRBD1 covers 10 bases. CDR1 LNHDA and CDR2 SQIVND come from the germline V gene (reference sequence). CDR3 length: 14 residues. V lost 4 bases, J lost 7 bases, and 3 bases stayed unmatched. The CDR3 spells CASSRTGGGEKLFF. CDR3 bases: TGTGCCAGTAGTAGGACAGGGGGAGGTGAAAAACTGTTTTTT.

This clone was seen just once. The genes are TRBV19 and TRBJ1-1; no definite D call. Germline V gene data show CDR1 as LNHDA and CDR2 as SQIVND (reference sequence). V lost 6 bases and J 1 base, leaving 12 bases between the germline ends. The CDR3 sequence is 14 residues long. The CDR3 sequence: CASSLMSKNTEAFF. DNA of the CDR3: TGTGCCAGTAGCCTGATGTCTAAGAACACTGAAGCTTTCTTT.

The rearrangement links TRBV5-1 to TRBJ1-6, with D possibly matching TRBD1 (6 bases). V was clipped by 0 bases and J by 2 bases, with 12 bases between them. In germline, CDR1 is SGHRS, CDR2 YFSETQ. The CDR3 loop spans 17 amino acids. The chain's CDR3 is CASSLGEQGPYNSPLHF. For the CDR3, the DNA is TGCGCCAGCAGCTTGGGGGAGCAGGGGCCCTATAATTCACCCCTCCACTTT.

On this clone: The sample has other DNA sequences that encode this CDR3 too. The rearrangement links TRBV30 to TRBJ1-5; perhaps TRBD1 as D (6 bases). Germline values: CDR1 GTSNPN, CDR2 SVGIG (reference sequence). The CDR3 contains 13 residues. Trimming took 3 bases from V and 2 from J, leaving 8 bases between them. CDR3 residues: CAWSYRGNQPQHF. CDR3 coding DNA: TGTGCCTGGAGCTACAGGGGCAATCAGCCCCAGCATTTT.

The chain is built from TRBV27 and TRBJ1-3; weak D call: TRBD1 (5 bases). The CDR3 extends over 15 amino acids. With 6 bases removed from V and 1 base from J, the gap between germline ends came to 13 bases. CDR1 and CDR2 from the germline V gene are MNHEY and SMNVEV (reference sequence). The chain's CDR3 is CASSPGTASGNTIYF. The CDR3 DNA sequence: TGTGCCAGCAGCCCCGGGACTGCGTCTGGAAACACCATATATTTT.

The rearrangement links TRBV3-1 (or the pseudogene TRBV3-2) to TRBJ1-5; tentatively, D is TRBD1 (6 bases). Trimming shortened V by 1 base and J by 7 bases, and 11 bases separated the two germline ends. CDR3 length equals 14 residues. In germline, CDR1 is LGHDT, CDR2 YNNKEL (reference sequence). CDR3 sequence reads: CASSQAGDGQPQHF. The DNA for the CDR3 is TGTGCCAGCAGCCAAGCAGGGGATGGACAGCCCCAGCATTTT.

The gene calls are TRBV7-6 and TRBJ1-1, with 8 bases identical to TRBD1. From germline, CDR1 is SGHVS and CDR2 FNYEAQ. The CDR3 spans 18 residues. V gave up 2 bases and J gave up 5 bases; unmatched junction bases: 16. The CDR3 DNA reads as TGTGCCAGCAGCTTAACAATTCCCGGGACAGGAACATCGACTGAAGCTTTCTTT. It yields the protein CASSLTIPGTGTSTEAFF.

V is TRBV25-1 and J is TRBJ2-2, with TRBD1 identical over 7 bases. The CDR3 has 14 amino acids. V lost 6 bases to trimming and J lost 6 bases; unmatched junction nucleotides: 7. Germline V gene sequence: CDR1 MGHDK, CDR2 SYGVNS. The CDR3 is CASRVGGQAGELFF. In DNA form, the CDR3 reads TGTGCCAGCAGAGTCGGTGGACAGGCCGGGGAGCTGTTTTTT.